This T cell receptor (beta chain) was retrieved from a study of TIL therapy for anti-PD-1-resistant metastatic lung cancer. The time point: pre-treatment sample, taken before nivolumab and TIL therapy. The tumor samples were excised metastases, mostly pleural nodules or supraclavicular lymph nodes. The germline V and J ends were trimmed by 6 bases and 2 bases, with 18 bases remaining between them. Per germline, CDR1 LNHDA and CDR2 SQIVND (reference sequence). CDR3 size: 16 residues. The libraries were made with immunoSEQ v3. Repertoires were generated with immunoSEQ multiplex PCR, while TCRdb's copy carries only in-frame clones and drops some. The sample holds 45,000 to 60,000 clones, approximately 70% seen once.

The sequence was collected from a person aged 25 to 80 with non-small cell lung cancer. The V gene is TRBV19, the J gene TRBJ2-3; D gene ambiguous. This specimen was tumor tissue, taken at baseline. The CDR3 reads CASRPPGSLTTDTQYF. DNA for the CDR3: TGTGCCAGTAGACCGCCCGGCAGCCTAACCACAGATACGCAGTATTTT.